The rows below give T cell receptor beta chains drawn from one sample of a study of OX40 agonist ivuxolimab in advanced cancers. Libraries were prepared by immunoSEQ multiplex PCR; TCRdb keeps only in-frame clonotypes and omits some of them. The data hold tens of thousands of clones, with approximately 85% observed a single time. This specimen consisted of CD4+ or CD8+ T cells sorted from blood, obtained in a trial of the OX40 agonist ivuxolimab. All receptors derive from an adult with an advanced solid tumor such as melanoma, head and neck, liver or kidney cancer. Each CDR3 is given with its conserved first and last residue. D genes are given only for firm matches. Part of the rows lack a size; the others show once, few, many or a class for expanded clones.

TRBJ2-1 . TRBV7-2 . TGTGCCAGCAGCCTCTCGACAGGCAGGGCCGGAGTTCAGTTCTTC CASSLSTGRAGVQFF
TRBJ2-6 . TRBV10-1 . TGCGCCAGCAGTGAGTCGGCGACAGGAGGCTCTGGGGCCAACGTCCTGACTTTC CASSESATGGSGANVLTF
TRBJ2-1 . TRBV7-9 . TGTGCCAGCAGCTTTGCCAAGCAGGGGGGTCGTAATGAGCAGTTCTTC CASSFAKQGGRNEQFF
TRBJ2-3 . TRBV7-3 . TGTGCCAGCAGCTTAGACGGTCACAGGGGCACAGATACGCAGTATTTT CASSLDGHRGTDTQYF
TRBJ2-7 . TRBV18 . TGTGCCAGCTCACCCCAGGGCAACGAGCAGTACTTC CASSPQGNEQYF
TRBJ1-4 few TRBV15 . TGTGCCACCAGAGAACGGTCCCGGGGAAACAGGAATGAAAAACTGTTTTTT CATRERSRGNRNEKLFF
TRBJ1-4 . TRBV30 TRBD1 TGTGCCTGGGCGCGGGACAGAAACGAAAAACTGTTTTTT CAWARDRNEKLFF
TRBJ2-7 . TRBV29-1 . TGCAGCGCCGAACCTGGACGGAGCGTTGGCGAGCAGTACTTC CSAEPGRSVGEQYF
TRBJ1-1 . TRBV9 . TGTGCCAGCAGCGTAGTTATGGGAGGCGGCACTGAAGCTTTCTTT CASSVVMGGGTEAFF
TRBJ2-5 . TRBV7-2 . TGTGCCAGCAGCTCACGGGCCAGAGGGACCCAGTACTTC CASSSRARGTQYF
TRBJ1-1 . TRBV11-3 TRBD1 TGTGCCAGCAGCCAAGGACAGGGTAGGCGCACTGAAGCTTTCTTT CASSQGQGRRTEAFF
TRBJ2-7 . TRBV28 TRBD1 TGTGCCAGCATAGGGGGACAGGGAACCTACGAGCAGTACTTC CASIGGQGTYEQYF
TRBJ2-1 . TRBV7-9 . TGTGCCAGCAGTCCCAGGGGTGGTCAATCCTACAATGAGCAGTTCTTC CASSPRGGQSYNEQFF
TRBJ1-1 few TRBV7-6 . TGTGCCAGCAGCGCCGACCTGAACACTGAAGCTTTCTTT CASSADLNTEAFF
TRBJ2-2 once TRBV5-6 TRBD1 TGTGCCAGCAGCAGACCGGGACAGGGGAACACCGGGGAGCTGTTTTTT CASSRPGQGNTGELFF
TRBJ1-1 . TRBV21-1 . TGTGCCAGCAGCAAAGTCTGCGGGGGACGGTGGAACACTGAAGCTTTCTTT CASSKVCGGRWNTEAFF
TRBJ1-3 . TRBV12-5 . TGTGCTAGTGGTTTGTGGGCTGCCGCTGGAAACACCATATATTTT CASGLWAAAGNTIYF
TRBJ2-5 . TRBV5-4 . TGTGCCAGCAGCTTGAGGGACGATAGGCAGTACTTC CASSLRDDRQYF
TRBJ2-7 . TRBV6-6 . TGTGCCAGCAGTTACAGGGCGGACTTGGCAAGGTACTTC CASSYRADLARYF
TRBJ1-2 . TRBV7-9 . TGTGCCAGCACCTTCTTTACTACTAACTATGGCTACACCTTC CASTFFTTNYGYTF
TRBJ2-7 few TRBV5-4 TRBD1 TGTGCCAGCAGCCCCGAAGGGGGCAGGACCTACGAGCAGTACTTC CASSPEGGRTYEQYF
TRBJ1-1 . TRBV7-8 . TGTGCCAGCAGTCCCACCCGGGACATAGCTTTCTTT CASSPTRDIAFF
TRBJ1-3 . TRBV5-4 . TGTGCCAGCAGCGGCACTTTGGGGGCCGGAAACACCATATATTTT CASSGTLGAGNTIYF
TRBJ2-2 . TRBV29-1 . TGCAGCGTTGACTCCGGGACACTTAACACCGGGGAGCTGTTTTTT CSVDSGTLNTGELFF
TRBJ2-2 . TRBV5-6 . TGTGCCAGCAGTGAGAGTCCGAGGGACGGGGAGCTGTTTTTT CASSESPRDGELFF
TRBJ1-2 few TRBV9 . TGTGCCAGCAGCGCCACCACTACAGGGTTAGCCTACACCTTC CASSATTTGLAYTF
TRBJ2-1 . TRBV5-1 TRBD2 TGCGCCAGCAGCTGGAGCGGGGAATCCTACAATGAGCAGTTCTTC CASSWSGESYNEQFF
TRBJ1-2 . TRBV5-1 . TGCGCCAGCAGCTTGTCACAGGGTGAGGATGGCTACACCTTC CASSLSQGEDGYTF
TRBJ1-1 . TRBV29-1 . TGCAGCGTTGAACGGGCCTCAAACACTGAAGCTTTCTTT CSVERASNTEAFF
TRBJ2-2 . TRBV9 . TGTGCCAGCAGCTGGAGGTTTGGGGAGCTGTTTTTT CASSWRFGELFF
TRBJ2-2 once TRBV7-9 . TGTGCCAGCAGCGCCGACAGGAACACCGGGGAGCTGTTTTTT CASSADRNTGELFF
TRBJ2-1 . TRBV7-3 . TGTGCCAGCAGCTACCTGGCAGGGCCCTACAATGAGCAGTTCTTC CASSYLAGPYNEQFF
TRBJ2-5 . TRBV9 . TGTGCCAGCAGCGTAGACCGAAGGGGGACCCAGTACTTC CASSVDRRGTQYF
TRBJ1-5 once TRBV28 . TGTGCCAGCAGCTACGGGAACAATCAGCCCCAGCATTTT CASSYGNNQPQHF
TRBJ1-4 few TRBV5-4 . TGTGCCAGCAGCTTACAACATACAACTAATGAAAAACTGTTTTTT CASSLQHTTNEKLFF
TRBJ2-1 . TRBV5-1 . TGCGCCAGCAGCTTGGAACCTAGCTCCTACAATGAGCAGTTCTTC CASSLEPSSYNEQFF
TRBJ1-2 . TRBV11-2 . TGTGCCAGCAGCTTAGCTGCGGCGGGCTATGGCTACACCTTC CASSLAAAGYGYTF
TRBJ2-4 . TRBV14 TRBD1 TGTGCCAGCAGCCGAGGGACAGGGAACAAAAACATTCAGTACTTC CASSRGTGNKNIQYF
TRBJ2-3 once TRBV18 . TGTGCCAGCTCACCCCCCTTTACCACAGATACGCAGTATTTT CASSPPFTTDTQYF
TRBJ2-3 few TRBV7-9 . TGTGCCAGCAGCCCCAGACAGCCTCTTGATACGCAGTATTTT CASSPRQPLDTQYF